This TCR beta chain originates from a study of CD8 T cells in ankylosing spondylitis. Concerning this clonotype: No antigen is known for it.

The CDR3 extends over 12 amino acids. V was trimmed by 3 bases and J by 8 bases, leaving 8 bases between them. Study findings and constraints: A CD8+ phenotype characterized the disease-linked clones, which were relatively rare in peripheral blood.

MiXCR, applied by TCRdb to the 5' RACE reads, yields one record per CDR3 protein. The sample includes 200,000 to 250,000 distinct CDR3 sequences, roughly 26% of them seen just once. The receptor was isolated from a male donor with ankylosing spondylitis or in good health (not recorded which). Material for sequencing was blood, either unsorted or a sorted T cell fraction (not recorded which). This chain joins TRBV12-3 or TRBV12-4 and TRBJ1-5; D is undetermined. CDR3 bases: TGTGCCAGCAGTTTTACTGGGGAGCCCCAGCATTTT. Translation: CASSFTGEPQHF.